Described below is a single T cell receptor beta chain sequence and its context. No antigen is known for it. No clone much larger than this one lies a single base away; base qualities are absent. The library was made by the immunoSEQ multiplex PCR assay. Per the original workflow: A statistical classification framework was developed to diagnose cytomegalovirus status using the catalog of TCR beta chain sequences. As stored in TCRdb, this immuneACCESS dataset retains in-frame rearrangements with V and J assigned. A fraction of the clones does not appear; measured against another copy, unresolved V genes explain less than half of the discrepancy, and the remainder lacks a known reason. Clone size and the V and J calls come from that table; the DNA yielded D and trimming. In this sample the table shows approximately 220,000 clones, around nine tenths of which occur a single time. In total, the top ten clones hold less than 3% of the sample.

This sample was included in a study of cytomegalovirus exposure and HLA in healthy donors listed by TCRdb under 2017. A note on the overall study: The 670 or so repertoires of the first cohort and the approximately 130 validation repertoires were produced on the same platform, according to a later analysis. In addition to the first cohort of 666 subjects, a separate validation cohort of approximately 110 different subjects was used. The aim of the study was to test whether cataloging public T cell receptors could identify signatures of past pathogen exposure. High-throughput TCR immunosequencing, statistical association of individual TCRs with disease status, and machine learning were combined to predict cytomegalovirus infection status.

The donors belonged to the validation cohort of under 150 subjects, which was separate from the approximately 660-subject first cohort. CDR1 is given as MDHEN and CDR2 as SYDVKM, both from the germline V gene. Spanning cysteine to phenylalanine, the CDR3 consists of 14 amino acids. The CDR3 DNA has 42 bases and is translated from base 1. The junction carries 15 bases between V and J, which are trimmed by 10 bases and 0 bases respectively. General conclusions and limits of the study: The study listed 164 TCR beta chains as associated with cytomegalovirus. A few of the identified cytomegalovirus-associated TCR beta chains were confirmed in vitro to be specific for cytomegalovirus antigens. Across donors, most TCR sequences were observed very rarely, whereas some public TCRs were present in many individuals. The classifier was reported to diagnose cytomegalovirus status with high specificity and sensitivity in both the original and validation cohorts. In a later analysis, TCRs clustered in the first cohort were found to also tend to co-occur in the approximately 120 validation repertoires, with around 94% of cluster scores above 0. A later analysis had no HLA typing for the validation cohort, so co-occurrence there was scored across all 120 repertoires. The authors suggested that the approach could potentially be generalized to other disease states and immunological phenotypes.

Sequencing was performed on PBMCs. The rearrangement joined TRBV28 to TRBJ1-1; TRBD1 could be the D gene, as 6 bases match. The TCR originated in a man aged 18 to 29 in good health and CMV-seronegative. The CDR3 region has the sequence CATGYGTLNTEAFF. The DNA is TGTGCCACCGGATACGGGACACTGAACACTGAAGCTTTCTTT.